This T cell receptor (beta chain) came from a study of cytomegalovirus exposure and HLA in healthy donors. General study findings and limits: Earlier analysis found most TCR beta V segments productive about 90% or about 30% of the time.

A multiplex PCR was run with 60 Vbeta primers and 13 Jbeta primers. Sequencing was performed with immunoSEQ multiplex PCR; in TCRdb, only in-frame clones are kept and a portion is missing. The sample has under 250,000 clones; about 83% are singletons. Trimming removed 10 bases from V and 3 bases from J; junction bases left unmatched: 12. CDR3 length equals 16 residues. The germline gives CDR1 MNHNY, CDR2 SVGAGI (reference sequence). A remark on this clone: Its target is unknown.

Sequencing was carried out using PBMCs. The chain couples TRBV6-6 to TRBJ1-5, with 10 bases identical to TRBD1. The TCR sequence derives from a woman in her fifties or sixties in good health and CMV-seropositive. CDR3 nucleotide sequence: TGTGCCACCCTACCTGGGGACAGGGGATACAATCAGCCCCAGCATTTT. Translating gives CATLPGDRGYNQPQHF.